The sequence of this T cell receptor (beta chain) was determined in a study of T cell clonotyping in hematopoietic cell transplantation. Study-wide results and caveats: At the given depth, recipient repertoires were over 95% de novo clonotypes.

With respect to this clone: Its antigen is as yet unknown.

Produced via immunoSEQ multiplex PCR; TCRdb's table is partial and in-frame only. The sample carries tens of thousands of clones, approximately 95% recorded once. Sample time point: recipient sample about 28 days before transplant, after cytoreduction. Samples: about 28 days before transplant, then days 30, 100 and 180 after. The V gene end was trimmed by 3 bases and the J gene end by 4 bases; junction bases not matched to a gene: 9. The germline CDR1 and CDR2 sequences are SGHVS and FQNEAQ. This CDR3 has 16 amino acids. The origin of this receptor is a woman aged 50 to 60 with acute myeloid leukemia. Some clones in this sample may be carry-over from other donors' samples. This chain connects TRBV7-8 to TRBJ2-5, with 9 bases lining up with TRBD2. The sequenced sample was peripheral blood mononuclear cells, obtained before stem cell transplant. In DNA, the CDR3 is TGTGCCAGCAGCTTTGCTAGCGGGACCCGGGGAGAGACCCAGTACTTC. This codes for CASSFASGTRGETQYF. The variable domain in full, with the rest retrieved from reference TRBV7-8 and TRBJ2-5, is GAGVSQSPRYKVAKRGQDVALRCDPISGHVSLFWYQQALGQGPEFLTYFQNEAQLDKSGLPSDRFFAERPEGSVSTLKIQRTQQEDSAVYLCASSFASGTRGETQYFGPGTRLLVL.